What follows are 13 T cell receptor beta chains derived from one specimen sequenced in a study of post-analysis software for immune sequencing data. Unique molecular identifiers were present in the TCR beta cDNA libraries. TCRdb ran MiXCR on the PCR reads and lists one entry per CDR3 protein. Of some 260,000 distinct CDR3 sequences in the sample, approximately 34% were seen once. The study, taken as a whole, reports: There were four or five TRBV segments more frequent in patients than controls, and TRBV5-6, TRBV5-1 and TRBV20-1 were among them.

No antigens are known for them. Sequences were obtained from blood. These receptors were obtained from a girl aged 5-17 years with multiple sclerosis.

The chain carries TRBV7-2 and TRBJ1-4; TRBD1 agrees at 7 bases. With V trimmed by 3 bases and J by 6 bases, 7 bases remained unmatched. The germline V gene has CDR1 SGHTA and CDR2 FQGNSA. CDR3 size: 15 residues. Here the CDR3 reads CASSFRDRLDEKLFF. DNA of the CDR3: TGTGCCAGCAGCTTCCGGGACAGACTTGATGAAAAACTGTTTTTT.

V usage is TRBV4-1 and J usage is TRBJ1-2; D unresolved. This CDR3 region has 13 residues. CDR1 is MGHRA and CDR2 is YSYEKL in the germline V gene. Trimming took off 0 bases at V and 9 bases at J, with 11 bases between the two ends. The CDR3 DNA sequence: TGCGCCAGCAGCCAAGACAGGAATTATAGCTACACCTTC. This gives the protein CASSQDRNYSYTF.

The table lists this clonotype with a few counts. This could be a read error, since a much larger clone is one nucleotide away. The chain recombines TRBV5-1 with TRBJ2-5, with D possibly being TRBD1 (6 bases). This CDR3 spans 13 amino acids. Germline assignment: CDR1 SGHRS and CDR2 YFSETQ. The CDR3 DNA sequence: TGCGCCGGCAGCTTGGCAGGGGCGGAGACCCAGTACTTC. Its protein is CAGSLAGAETQYF. The full variable domain, rest sourced from reference TRBV5-1 and TRBJ2-5, is KAGVTQTPRYLIKTRGQQVTLSCSPISGHRSVSWYQQTPGQGLQFLFEYFSETQRNKGNFPGRFSGRQFSNSRSEMNVSTLELGDSALYLCAGSLAGAETQYFGPGTRLLVL.

This clonotype appeared a few times. This rearrangement joins TRBV5-1 to TRBJ2-3; 7 bases line up with TRBD1. V lost 2 bases to trimming and J lost 0 bases; unmatched junction nucleotides: 3. This CDR3 contains 15 residues. Germline CDR1 reads SGHRS; CDR2 reads YFSETQ. CDR3 loop: CASSFQGVSTDTQYF. CDR3 coding DNA: TGCGCCAGCAGCTTTCAGGGGGTTAGCACAGATACGCAGTATTTT.

This clonotype was found a few times. The gene calls are TRBV12-3 or TRBV12-4 and TRBJ2-3; TRBD2 might be the D (5 bases). This CDR3 contains 15 residues. Trimming left V 4 bases short and J 5 bases short, with 16 bases between. The CDR3 sequence is CASSSLVGLIDTQYF. In DNA form, the CDR3 reads TGTGCCAGCAGTTCGCTGGTCGGACTTATAGATACGCAGTATTTT.

V gene TRBV5-1 combines with J gene TRBJ1-1; D is possibly TRBD1 (5 bases). This CDR3 is built from 18 residues. Germline V gene data show CDR1 as SGHRS and CDR2 as YFSETQ. Between the trimmed V and J ends, which lost 5 bases and 5 bases, there was a span of 28 bases. CDR3 protein: CASSSQPPLSGALTEAFF. CDR3 in DNA: TGCGCCAGCAGTTCCCAACCTCCTTTATCCGGGGCGTTGACTGAAGCTTTCTTT. The variable domain in full, completed from reference TRBV5-1 and TRBJ1-1, reads KAGVTQTPRYLIKTRGQQVTLSCSPISGHRSVSWYQQTPGQGLQFLFEYFSETQRNKGNFPGRFSGRQFSNSRSEMNVSTLELGDSALYLCASSSQPPLSGALTEAFFGQGTRLTVV.

As concerns this clonotype: A single base separates this from a much larger clone, so it may be a read error. The V call is TRBV7-8, the J call TRBJ2-1, with D unclear. The germline V gene has CDR1 SGHVS and CDR2 FQNEAQ. The CDR3 spans 12 residues. The DNA for the CDR3 is TGTACCAGCAGCCATGGTTACAATGAGCAGTTCTTC. This gives the protein CTSSHGYNEQFF.

In this sample, this clonotype turned up many times. This chain links TRBV6-1 with TRBJ1-2; TRBD1 matches at 9 bases. CDR1 and CDR2 from the germline V gene are MNHNS and SASEGT. Unmatched junction bases numbered 4, after V lost 7 bases and J lost 7 bases. The CDR3 runs 12 residues. The CDR3 is CASTGQGSGYTF. The CDR3 DNA follows: TGTGCCAGCACGGGACAGGGAAGTGGCTACACCTTC.

This clonotype was seen only a few times. V gene TRBV20-1 combines with J gene TRBJ2-3; TRBD2 is a possible D gene (6 bases). Germline CDR1 and CDR2: DFQATT and SNEGSKA (reference sequence). The CDR3 consists of 15 residues. Trimming removed 3 bases at V and 0 bases at J, with 13 bases between. CDR3 protein: CSARGLHGSTDTQYF. The CDR3 nucleotides read TGCAGTGCTAGGGGACTCCATGGAAGCACAGATACGCAGTATTTT.

This clonotype was detected many times. At one end the junction does not follow the germline gene, possibly because of a read error. The genes are TRBV6-1 and TRBJ1-4; 7 bases are a match to TRBD1. CDR1 MNHNS and CDR2 SASEGT come from the germline V gene. The CDR3 runs to 14 residues. CDR3: CANSKGATGEKLFF. DNA of the CDR3: TGTGCCAACAGTAAGGGGGCCACCGGAGAAAAACTGTTTTTT.

In regard to this clonotype: A much larger clone differs from this one at a single base, so this may be a read error. This chain joins TRBV5-1 and TRBJ2-1; tentatively, D is TRBD2 (7 bases). Trimming removed 4 bases at V and 9 bases at J, with 20 bases between. The CDR3 runs 15 residues. Germline lookup yields CDR1 SGHRS and CDR2 YFSETQ. For the CDR3, the DNA is TGCGCCAGCAGCACAGGGACTGGCGGGAGTATTGAGCAGTTCTTC. It encodes CASSTGTGGSIEQFF.

This clonotype was picked up many times. V gene TRBV20-1 combines with J gene TRBJ2-4; maybe TRBD1 (6 bases). Trimming removed 6 bases at V and 2 bases at J, with 20 bases between. The germline V gene has CDR1 DFQATT and CDR2 SNEGSKA (reference sequence). There are 16 residues in the CDR3. In nucleotides, the CDR3 is TGCAGTGCCGCACACACAGGGAAGGAGCCCAAAAACATTCAGTACTTC. Amino acids: CSAAHTGKEPKNIQYF.

This chain connects TRBV28 to TRBJ2-6; a possible D gene is TRBD1 (5 bases). The germline V and J ends were trimmed by 6 bases and 2 bases, with 11 bases remaining between them. The germline CDR1 and CDR2 sequences are MDHEN and SYDVKM. The CDR3 spans 15 residues. The CDR3 sequence: CASRPQGAGANVLTF. CDR3 DNA sequence: TGTGCCAGCAGACCCCAGGGTGCTGGGGCCAACGTCCTGACTTTC. Together with reference TRBV28 and TRBJ2-6, the CDR3 gives the full variable domain: DVKVTQSSRYLVKRTGEKVFLECVQDMDHENMFWYRQDPGLGLRLIYFSYDVKMKEKGDIPEGYSVSREKKERFSLILESASTNQTSMYLCASRPQGAGANVLTFGAGSRLTVL.